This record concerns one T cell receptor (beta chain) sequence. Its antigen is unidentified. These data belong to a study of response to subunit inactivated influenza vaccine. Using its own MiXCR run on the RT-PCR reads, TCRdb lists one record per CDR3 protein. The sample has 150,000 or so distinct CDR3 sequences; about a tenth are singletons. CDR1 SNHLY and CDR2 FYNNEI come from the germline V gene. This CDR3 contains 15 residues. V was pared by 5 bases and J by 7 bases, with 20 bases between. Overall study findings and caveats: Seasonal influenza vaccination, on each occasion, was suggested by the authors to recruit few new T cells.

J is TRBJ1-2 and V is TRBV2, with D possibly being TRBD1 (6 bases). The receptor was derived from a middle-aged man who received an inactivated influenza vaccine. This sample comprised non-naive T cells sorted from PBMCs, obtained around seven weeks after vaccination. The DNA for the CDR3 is TGTGCCAGCAGTAAAGAAACAGGGAGAGTGTCTGGCTACACCTTC. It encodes CASSKETGRVSGYTF.